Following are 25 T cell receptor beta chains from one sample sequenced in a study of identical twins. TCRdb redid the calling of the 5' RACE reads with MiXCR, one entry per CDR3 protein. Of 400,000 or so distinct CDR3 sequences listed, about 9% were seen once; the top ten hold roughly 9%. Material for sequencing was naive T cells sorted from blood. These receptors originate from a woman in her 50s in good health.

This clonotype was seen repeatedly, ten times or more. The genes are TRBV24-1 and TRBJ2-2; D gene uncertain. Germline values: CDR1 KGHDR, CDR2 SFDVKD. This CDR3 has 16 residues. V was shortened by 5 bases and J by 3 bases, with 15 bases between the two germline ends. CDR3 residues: CATSGRSELDTGELFF. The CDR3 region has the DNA TGTGCCACCAGTGGGAGATCGGAATTGGACACCGGGGAGCTGTTTTTT.

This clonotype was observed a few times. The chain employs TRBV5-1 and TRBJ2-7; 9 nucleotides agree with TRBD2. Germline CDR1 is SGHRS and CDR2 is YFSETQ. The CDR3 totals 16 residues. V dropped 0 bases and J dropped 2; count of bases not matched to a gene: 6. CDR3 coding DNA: TGCGCCAGCAGCTTGGGAGAGGGACTAGCAACCTACGAGCAGTACTTC. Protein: CASSLGEGLATYEQYF.

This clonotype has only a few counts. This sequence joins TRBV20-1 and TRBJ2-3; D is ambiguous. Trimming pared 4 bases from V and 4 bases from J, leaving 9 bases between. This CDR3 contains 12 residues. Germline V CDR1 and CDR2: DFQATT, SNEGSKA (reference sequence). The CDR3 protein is CSANLGPDTQYF. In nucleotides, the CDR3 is TGCAGTGCTAACCTCGGCCCAGATACGCAGTATTTT.

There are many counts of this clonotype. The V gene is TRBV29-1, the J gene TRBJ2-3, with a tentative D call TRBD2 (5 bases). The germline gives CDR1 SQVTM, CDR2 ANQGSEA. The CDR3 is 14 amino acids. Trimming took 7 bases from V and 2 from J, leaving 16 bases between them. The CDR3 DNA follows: TGCAGCGCCCCGCAGGCGGGTATCACAGATACGCAGTATTTT. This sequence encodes CSAPQAGITDTQYF.

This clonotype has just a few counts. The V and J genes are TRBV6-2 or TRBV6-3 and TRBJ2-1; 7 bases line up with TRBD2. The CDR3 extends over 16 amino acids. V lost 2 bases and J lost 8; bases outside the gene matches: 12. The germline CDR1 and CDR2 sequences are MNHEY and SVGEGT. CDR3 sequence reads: CASSYPPGGRGDEQFF. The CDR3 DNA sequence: TGTGCCAGCAGTTACCCTCCGGGCGGGAGAGGGGATGAGCAGTTCTTC.

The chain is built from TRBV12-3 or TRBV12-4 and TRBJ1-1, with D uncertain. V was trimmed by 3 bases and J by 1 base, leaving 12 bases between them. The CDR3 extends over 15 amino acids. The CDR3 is CASSFRGGGNTEAFF. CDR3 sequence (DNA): TGTGCCAGCAGTTTTCGAGGCGGAGGGAACACTGAAGCTTTCTTT.

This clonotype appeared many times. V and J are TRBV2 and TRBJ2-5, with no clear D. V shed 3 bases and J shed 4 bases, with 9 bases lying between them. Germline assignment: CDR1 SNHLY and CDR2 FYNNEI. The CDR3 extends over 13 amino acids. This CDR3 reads CASSDGIGETQYF. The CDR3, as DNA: TGTGCCAGCAGTGATGGAATTGGAGAGACCCAGTACTTC. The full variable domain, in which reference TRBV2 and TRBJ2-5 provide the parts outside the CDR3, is EPEVTQTPSHQVTQMGQEVILRCVPISNHLYFYWYRQILGQKVEFLVSFYNNEISEKSEIFDDQFSVERPDGSNFTLKIRSTKLEDSAMYFCASSDGIGETQYFGPGTRLLVL.

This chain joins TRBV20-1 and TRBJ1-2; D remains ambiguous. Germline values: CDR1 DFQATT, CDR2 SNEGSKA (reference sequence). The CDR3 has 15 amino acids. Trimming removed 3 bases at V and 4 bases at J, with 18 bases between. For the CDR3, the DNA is TGCAGTGCTAGCCCCAGGCGACGTCGTCCCTATGGCTACACCTTC. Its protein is CSASPRRRRPYGYTF.

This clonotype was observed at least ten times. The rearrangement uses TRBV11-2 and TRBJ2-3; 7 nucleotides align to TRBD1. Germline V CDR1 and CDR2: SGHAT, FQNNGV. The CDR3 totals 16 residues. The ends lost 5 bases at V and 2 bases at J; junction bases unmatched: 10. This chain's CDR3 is CASSQGVAALTDTQYF. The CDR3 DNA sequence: TGTGCCAGCAGCCAGGGGGTGGCAGCGCTCACAGATACGCAGTATTTT.

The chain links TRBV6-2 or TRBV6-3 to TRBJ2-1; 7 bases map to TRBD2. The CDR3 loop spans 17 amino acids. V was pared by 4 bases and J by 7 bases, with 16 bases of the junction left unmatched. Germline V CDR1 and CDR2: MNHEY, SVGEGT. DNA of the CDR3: TGTGCCAGCAGTTCCTCTACTTCGGGCGGGAGTCGGAATGAGCAGTTCTTC. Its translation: CASSSSTSGGSRNEQFF.

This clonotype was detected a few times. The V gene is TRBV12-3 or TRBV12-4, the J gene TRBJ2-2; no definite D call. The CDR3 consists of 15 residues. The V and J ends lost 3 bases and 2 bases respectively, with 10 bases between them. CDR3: CASSLALLNTGELFF. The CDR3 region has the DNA TGTGCCAGCAGTTTGGCGCTGCTAAACACCGGGGAGCTGTTTTTT.

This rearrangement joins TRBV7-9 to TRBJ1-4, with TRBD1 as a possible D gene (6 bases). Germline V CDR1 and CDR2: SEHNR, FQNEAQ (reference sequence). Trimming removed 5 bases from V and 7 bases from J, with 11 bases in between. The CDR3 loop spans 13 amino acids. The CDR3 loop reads CASSESTGEKLFF. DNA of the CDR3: TGTGCCAGCAGCGAATCGACAGGTGAAAAACTGTTTTTT.

CDR3 bases: TGTGCCAGCAGCCGGATCCACAATGAGCAGTTCTTC. It translates to CASSRIHNEQFF. The chain recombines TRBV5-5 with TRBJ2-1; D not resolved. V was pared by 4 bases and J by 5 bases, with 7 bases between. The germline CDR1 and CDR2 sequences are SGHKS and YYEKEE (reference sequence). This CDR3 has 12 amino acids.

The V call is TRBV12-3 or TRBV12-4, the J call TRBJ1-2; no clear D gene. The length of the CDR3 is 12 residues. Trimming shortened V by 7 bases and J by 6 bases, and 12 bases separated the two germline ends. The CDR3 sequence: CASTRTENGYTF. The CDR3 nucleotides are TGTGCCAGCACCCGGACGGAGAATGGCTACACCTTC.

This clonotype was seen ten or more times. In DNA, the CDR3 is TGCAGCGAGGGGTGGAACAATGAGCAGTTCTTC. It encodes CSEGWNNEQFF. The rearrangement uses TRBV29-1 and TRBJ2-1, with D perhaps matching TRBD1 (5 bases). Germline-derived CDR1 and CDR2 are SQVTM and ANQGSEA. V lost 7 bases to trimming and J lost 5 bases, with 9 bases between them. There are 11 residues in the CDR3.

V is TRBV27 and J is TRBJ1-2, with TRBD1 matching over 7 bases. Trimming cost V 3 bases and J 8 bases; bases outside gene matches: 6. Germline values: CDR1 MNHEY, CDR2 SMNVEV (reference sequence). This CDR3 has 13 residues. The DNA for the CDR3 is TGTGCCAGCAGTTTTAGGGGGCTGGACGGCTACACCTTC. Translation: CASSFRGLDGYTF.

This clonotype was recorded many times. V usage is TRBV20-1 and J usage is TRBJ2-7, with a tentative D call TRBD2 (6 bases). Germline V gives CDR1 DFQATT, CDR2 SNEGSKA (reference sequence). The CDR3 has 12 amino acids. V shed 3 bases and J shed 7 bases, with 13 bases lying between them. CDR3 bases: TGCAGTGCTAGGCCGGGACTGGGGGAGCAGTACGTC. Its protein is CSARPGLGEQYV.

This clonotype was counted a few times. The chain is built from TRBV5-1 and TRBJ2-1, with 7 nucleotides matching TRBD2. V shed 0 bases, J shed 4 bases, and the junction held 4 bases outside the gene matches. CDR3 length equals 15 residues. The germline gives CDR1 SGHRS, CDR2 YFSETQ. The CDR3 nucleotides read TGCGCCAGCAGCTTGGTCTCTAGCGGTTACAATGAGCAGTTCTTC. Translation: CASSLVSSGYNEQFF.

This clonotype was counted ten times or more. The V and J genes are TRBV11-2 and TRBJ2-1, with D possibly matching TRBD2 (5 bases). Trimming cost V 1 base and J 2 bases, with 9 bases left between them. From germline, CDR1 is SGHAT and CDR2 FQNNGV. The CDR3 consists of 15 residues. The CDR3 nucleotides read TGTGCCAGCAGCTTAGTAGCGACCCCCTACAATGAGCAGTTCTTC. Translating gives CASSLVATPYNEQFF. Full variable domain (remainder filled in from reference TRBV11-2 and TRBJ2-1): EAGVAQSPRYKIIEKRQSVAFWCNPISGHATLYWYQQILGQGPKLLIQFQNNGVVDDSQLPKDRFSAERLKGVDSTLKIQPAKLEDSAVYLCASSLVATPYNEQFFGPGTRLTVL.

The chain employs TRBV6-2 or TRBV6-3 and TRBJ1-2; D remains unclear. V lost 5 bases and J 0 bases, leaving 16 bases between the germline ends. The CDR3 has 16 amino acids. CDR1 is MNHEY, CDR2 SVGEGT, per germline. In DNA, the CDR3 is TGTGCCAGCAGTCCTCGTTTAGGTGCTACTAACTATGGCTACACCTTC. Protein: CASSPRLGATNYGYTF.

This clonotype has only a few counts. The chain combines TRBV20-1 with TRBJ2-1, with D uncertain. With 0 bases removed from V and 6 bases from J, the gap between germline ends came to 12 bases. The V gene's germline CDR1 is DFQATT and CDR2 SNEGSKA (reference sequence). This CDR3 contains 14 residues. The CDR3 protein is CSARDGSGGNEQFF. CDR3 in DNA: TGCAGTGCTAGAGATGGGTCAGGTGGCAATGAGCAGTTCTTC.

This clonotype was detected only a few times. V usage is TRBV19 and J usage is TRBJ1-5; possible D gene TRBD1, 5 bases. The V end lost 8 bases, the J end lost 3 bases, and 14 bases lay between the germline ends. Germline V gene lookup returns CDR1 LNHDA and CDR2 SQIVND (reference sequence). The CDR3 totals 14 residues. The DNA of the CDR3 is TGTGCCAGTCGTCTTGGGGGTAACAATCAGCCCCAGCATTTT. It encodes CASRLGGNNQPQHF.

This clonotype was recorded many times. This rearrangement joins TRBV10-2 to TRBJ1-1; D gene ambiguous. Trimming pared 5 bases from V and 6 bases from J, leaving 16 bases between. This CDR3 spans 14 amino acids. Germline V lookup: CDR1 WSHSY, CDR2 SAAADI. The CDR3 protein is CASSFPLHDAEAFF. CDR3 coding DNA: TGCGCCAGCAGTTTCCCCCTACATGACGCTGAAGCTTTCTTT.

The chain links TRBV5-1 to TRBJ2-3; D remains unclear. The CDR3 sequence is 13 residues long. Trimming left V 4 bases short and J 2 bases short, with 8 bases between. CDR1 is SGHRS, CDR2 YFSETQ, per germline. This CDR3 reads CASSIRPTDTQYF. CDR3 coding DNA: TGCGCCAGCAGCATTAGACCCACAGATACGCAGTATTTT.

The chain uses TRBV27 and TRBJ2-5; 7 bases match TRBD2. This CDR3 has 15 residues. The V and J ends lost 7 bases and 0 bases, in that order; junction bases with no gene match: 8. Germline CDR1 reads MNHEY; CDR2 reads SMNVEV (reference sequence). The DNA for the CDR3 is TGTGCCAGCAACACTGGGGGGGGGTACCAAGAGACCCAGTACTTC. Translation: CASNTGGGYQETQYF.